Detailed here is one T cell receptor (beta chain). Its antigen remains unknown. This sample is drawn from a study of response to subunit inactivated influenza vaccine. General observations from the study: Each seasonal influenza vaccination recruits few new T cells, the authors suggested.

TCRdb ran MiXCR on the RT-PCR reads and lists one entry per CDR3 protein. The repertoire holds fewer than 700,000 distinct CDR3 sequences, with around 13% as singletons. From germline, CDR1 is SGHKS and CDR2 YYEKEE (reference sequence). The germline V and J ends were trimmed by 2 bases and 3 bases, with 8 bases remaining between them. The CDR3 covers 14 residues. The specimen comprised PBMCs from blood, sampled 40 to 50 days after vaccination. The source is a man aged 45-65 years who received an inactivated influenza vaccine. The rearrangement links TRBV5-5 to TRBJ2-2, with D perhaps matching TRBD1 (6 bases). The CDR3 DNA sequence: TGTGCCAGCAGCTTCCACAGGGACACCGGGGAGCTGTTTTTT. Translation gives CASSFHRDTGELFF.